These 15 T cell receptor beta chains originate from one sample sequenced in a study of human T cells and chemical hapten exposure. One entry per CDR3 protein results from TCRdb running MiXCR on the RACE reads. The repertoire includes roughly 150,000 distinct CDR3 sequences, 25% to 35% of them detected once, and approximately 2.1% sits in the top ten. Time point given: patch test 3, about 24 weeks after DPC sensitization. Noted treatment: therapeutic diphenylcyclopropenone sensitization with weekly scalp DPC. The source was whole blood, collected in connection with sensitization to the hapten diphenylcyclopropenone (DPC). These receptors were obtained from a woman younger than 35 with alopecia areata. Some clones in this sample may be carry-over from other donors' samples.

The chain joins TRBV4-2 to TRBJ2-7; 7 bases align to TRBD1. J was trimmed by 4 bases and V by 0 bases; bases with no gene match: 12. The germline CDR1 and CDR2 sequences are LGHNA and YNFKEQ. There are 17 residues in the CDR3. The CDR3 DNA sequence: TGTGCCAGCAGCCAAGAGAATACAGGGGCCCCCAGGTACGAGCAGTACTTC. Its protein product is CASSQENTGAPRYEQYF.

This clonotype was counted ten times or more. The V gene is TRBV20-1, the J gene TRBJ1-6, with D possibly matching TRBD1 (5 bases). Germline-derived CDR1 and CDR2 are DFQATT and SNEGSKA (reference sequence). Trimming pared 0 bases from V and 0 bases from J, leaving 12 bases between. The CDR3 has 17 residues. CDR3 DNA: TGCAGTGCTAGAGATGTCGCAGGGAGCTCCTATAATTCACCCCTCCACTTT. This translates into CSARDVAGSSYNSPLHF.

This clonotype came up a few times. V usage is TRBV5-6 and J usage is TRBJ2-3, with no clear D. V gave up 4 bases and J gave up 3 bases, with 3 bases separating them. The CDR3 is made up of 11 amino acids. Germline V gene sequence: CDR1 SGHDT, CDR2 YYEEEE. In DNA form, the CDR3 reads TGTGCCAGCAGCATTACAGATACGCAGTATTTT. It is translated as CASSITDTQYF.

The chain carries TRBV20-1 and TRBJ1-5; D is undetermined. Per the germline V gene, CDR1 is DFQATT and CDR2 is SNEGSKA (reference sequence). The CDR3 extends over 14 amino acids. Trimming took 1 base from V and 2 from J, leaving 9 bases between them. For the CDR3, the DNA is TGCAGTGCTAGAGTAGGGATCGGCAATCAGCCCCAGCATTTT. Residues: CSARVGIGNQPQHF.

This clonotype was seen only a few times. V is TRBV11-2 and J is TRBJ2-3; D possibly corresponds to TRBD2 (5 bases). With 6 bases removed from V and 6 bases from J, the gap between germline ends came to 10 bases. Germline loops: CDR1 SGHAT, CDR2 FQNNGV. The CDR3 sequence is 12 residues long. CDR3 loop: CASSSVADTQYF. Here the CDR3 DNA reads TGTGCCAGCAGTTCTGTAGCGGATACGCAGTATTTT.

This clonotype was detected a few times. The chain recombines TRBV14 with TRBJ2-1, with TRBD2 matching 10 bases. Germline assignment: CDR1 SGHDN and CDR2 FVKESK. The CDR3 is made up of 15 amino acids. The trim removed 5 bases at V and 7 bases at J, leaving 8 bases unmatched. The CDR3 reads CASSYSGRAVNEQFF. CDR3 DNA: TGTGCCAGCAGCTACAGCGGGAGGGCCGTTAATGAGCAGTTCTTC.

This clonotype was counted between two and nine times. The V gene is TRBV19, the J gene TRBJ1-5, with D maybe TRBD1 (5 bases). Trimming pared 6 bases from V and 1 base from J, leaving 19 bases between. The CDR3 sequence is 17 residues long. CDR1 is LNHDA, CDR2 SQIVND, per germline (reference sequence). The CDR3 DNA is TGTGCCAGTAGACCAAGATCCGGGACGCCGAGCAATCAGCCCCAGCATTTT. Amino acids: CASRPRSGTPSNQPQHF.

The chain carries TRBV4-3 and TRBJ2-1; tentatively, D is TRBD2 (5 bases). CDR3 length equals 16 residues. V dropped 0 bases and J dropped 11 bases, with 20 bases sitting between them. CDR1 and CDR2 from the germline V gene are LGHNA and YSLEER. The CDR3 region has the DNA TGCGCCAGCAGCCAAGAAGTCGGGTCGAGCGGCAACCAGCAGTTCTTC. It codes for CASSQEVGSSGNQQFF.

The chain joins TRBV4-3 to TRBJ2-1; TRBD2 matches at 12 bases. CDR3 length: 16 amino acids. CDR1 is LGHNA and CDR2 is YSLEER in the germline V gene. The V and J ends lost 0 bases and 15 bases, in that order; junction bases with no gene match: 12. The CDR3 spells CASSQDPGLAGGPPFF. Written as DNA, the CDR3 is TGCGCCAGCAGCCAAGATCCCGGGCTAGCGGGAGGGCCCCCGTTCTTC.

This clonotype was counted at least ten times. V gene TRBV21-1 combines with J gene TRBJ2-7; the tabulated D call, TRBD2, remains unverified against the DNA. TRBV21-1 is a documented pseudogene. The CDR3 consists of 12 residues. CDR3 residues: CAPRGICYEQYF. In nucleotides, the CDR3 is TGTGCCCCCCGAGGGATTTGCTACGAGCAGTACTTC.

The chain recombines TRBV6-5 with TRBJ1-1; 8 bases are shared with TRBD1. This CDR3 spans 16 amino acids. Germline CDR1 reads MNHEY; CDR2 reads SVGAGI. V lost 2 bases and J lost 1; bases outside the gene matches: 6. CDR3 coding DNA: TGTGCCAGCAGTTACGCCCAGGGGGCAGGGAACACTGAAGCTTTCTTT. Its protein is CASSYAQGAGNTEAFF.

Concerning this clonotype itself: The junction departs from the called germline gene at one end, perhaps through a read error. This sequence joins TRBV6-2 or TRBV6-3 and TRBJ1-5; D is unclear. Germline V gives CDR1 MNHEY, CDR2 SVGEGT. This CDR3 is 13 amino acids long. CDR3 sequence reads: CVSRTNGNQPQHF. In DNA form, the CDR3 reads TGTGTCAGCAGGACGAATGGCAATCAGCCCCAGCATTTT.

The gene calls are TRBV4-3 and TRBJ2-5, with 8 nucleotides matching TRBD1. The CDR3 has 14 amino acids. CDR1 is LGHNA, CDR2 YSLEER, per germline. V lost 2 bases, J lost 5 bases, and 4 bases stayed unmatched. The CDR3 sequence is CASSQTDRVETQYF. The CDR3 bases are TGCGCCAGCAGCCAAACGGACAGGGTTGAGACCCAGTACTTC.

The chain is built from TRBV6-5 and TRBJ1-5, with D unresolved. Germline-derived CDR1 and CDR2 are MNHEY and SVGAGI. V was cut by 8 bases and J by 6 bases, with 2 bases left in between. This CDR3 region has 9 residues. The CDR3 DNA sequence: TGTGCCAGCGTTCAGCCCCAGCATTTT. Residues: CASVQPQHF.

The chain links TRBV7-2 to TRBJ2-2; no reliable D call. Trimming took off 2 bases at V and 0 bases at J, with 13 bases between the two ends. CDR3 size: 17 residues. The germline gives CDR1 SGHTA, CDR2 FQGNSA. For the CDR3, the DNA is TGTGCCAGCAGCTTAAGGGCGGCAGGTCCGAACACCGGGGAGCTGTTTTTT. Protein sequence: CASSLRAAGPNTGELFF.